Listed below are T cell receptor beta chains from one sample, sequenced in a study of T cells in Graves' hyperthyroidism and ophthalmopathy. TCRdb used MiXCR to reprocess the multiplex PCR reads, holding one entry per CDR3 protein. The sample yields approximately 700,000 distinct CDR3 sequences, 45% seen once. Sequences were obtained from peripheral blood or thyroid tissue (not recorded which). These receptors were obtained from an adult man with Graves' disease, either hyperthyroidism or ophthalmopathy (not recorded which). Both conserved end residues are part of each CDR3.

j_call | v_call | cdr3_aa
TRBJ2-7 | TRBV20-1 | CSGTGTAYEQYF
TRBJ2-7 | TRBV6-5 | CASSYGGPDSYEQYF
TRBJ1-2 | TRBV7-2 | CASSLARQEVYGYTF
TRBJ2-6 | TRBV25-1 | CASLGRGYSGANVLTF
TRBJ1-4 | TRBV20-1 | CSVINRDRSYEKLFF
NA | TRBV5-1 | CASSLGANQAGELFF
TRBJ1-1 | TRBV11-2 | CASTRRWATEAFF
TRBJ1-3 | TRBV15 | CATSLNGVSGNTIYF
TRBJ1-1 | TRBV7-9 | CASFDRGNTEAFF
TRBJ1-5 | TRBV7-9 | CASSGGQGRNQPQHF
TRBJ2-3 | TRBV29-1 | CSLRTENTDTQYF
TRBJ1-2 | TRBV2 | CASRVDRVDGYTF
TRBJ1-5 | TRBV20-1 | CSASGQGKRPQHF
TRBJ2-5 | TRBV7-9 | CASSPTGTGPYETQYF
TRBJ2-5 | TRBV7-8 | CASREGQRETQYF
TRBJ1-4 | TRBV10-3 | CAISVTGAREKLFF
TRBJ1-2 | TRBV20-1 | CSARDPTGVGYGYTF
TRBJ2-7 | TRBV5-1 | CASSLVQGEPSYDEQYF
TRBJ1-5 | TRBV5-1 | CASSLWADQPQHF
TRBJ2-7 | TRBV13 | CASSLEAGGSYEQYF
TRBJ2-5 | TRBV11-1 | CASSQRRGRETQYF
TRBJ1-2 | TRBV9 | CASSFEANGNYGYTF
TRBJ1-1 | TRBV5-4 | CASSLGWSTPNTEAFF
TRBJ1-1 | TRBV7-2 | CASSLRATNTEAFF
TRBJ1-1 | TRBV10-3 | CASSRSPTGNTEAFF
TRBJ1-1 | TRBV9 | CASGPPQNTEAFF
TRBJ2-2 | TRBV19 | CASGAQDTGELFF
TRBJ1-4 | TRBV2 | CASRRRSSGKLFF
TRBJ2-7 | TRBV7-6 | CASSPGGIMTSGSRYEQYF
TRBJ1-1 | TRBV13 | CASTMGGNTEAFF
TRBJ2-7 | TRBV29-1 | CSVRPGQGNLRDYEQYF
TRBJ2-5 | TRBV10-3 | CAIKESPLQETQYF
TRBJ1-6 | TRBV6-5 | CASSWASGTQNSPLHF
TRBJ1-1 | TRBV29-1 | CSESHEAFF
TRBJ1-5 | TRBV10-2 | CETWDNPNQPQHF
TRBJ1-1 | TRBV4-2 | CASSLTENTEASF
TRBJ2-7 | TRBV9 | CASSQDRLERGIYEQYF
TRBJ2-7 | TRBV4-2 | CATAPPDRGQEQYF
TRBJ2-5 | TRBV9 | CASSETGYQETQYF
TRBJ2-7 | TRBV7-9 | CASSLVAGGTSLREQYF
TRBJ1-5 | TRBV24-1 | CATSDKELIQPQHF
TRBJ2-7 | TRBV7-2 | CASSLGQLPYEQYF
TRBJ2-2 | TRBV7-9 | CASSTGGGNTGELFF
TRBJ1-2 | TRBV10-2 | CASRRGPDYGYTF
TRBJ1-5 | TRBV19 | CASSTGGQPQHF
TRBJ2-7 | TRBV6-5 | CASSDRALTYEQYF
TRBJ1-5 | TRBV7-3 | CASSPSGTGINQPQHF
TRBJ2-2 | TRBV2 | CASTAGVGNTGELFF
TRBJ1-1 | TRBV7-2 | CATRRQGAGSTEAFF
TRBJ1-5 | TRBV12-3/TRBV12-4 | CASSFQERNQPQHF
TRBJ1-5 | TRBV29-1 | CSALTGGVGQPQHF